The rows below give T cell receptor beta chains drawn from one sample of a study of T cell responses to AZD1222 COVID-19 vaccine. Profiling relied on immunoSEQ multiplex PCR, and the TCRdb table lists in-frame clones only, not all of them. The top ten clones hold more than 1.5% of a sample with 110,000 to 150,000 clones, around 89% of them seen once. This specimen was peripheral blood, taken on day 0 of AZD1222 vaccination. These receptors were taken from an adult in good health. CDR3s include the opening cysteine and the closing phenylalanine or tryptophan. D genes are given only for firm matches. Size is omitted from some rows. Given values are once, few, many or a class for expanded clones.

D,size,V,J,CDR3,DNA
.,.,TRBV5-1,TRBJ1-1,CASSLGGLNTEAFF,TGCGCCAGCAGCTTGGGGGGTCTGAACACTGAAGCTTTCTTT
.,.,TRBV9,TRBJ1-2,CASSSPRAGANYGYTF,TGTGCCAGCAGCTCCCCCCGCGCAGGGGCTAACTATGGCTACACCTTC
TRBD1,.,TRBV28,TRBJ1-1,CASSPPRQGTEAFF,TGTGCCAGCAGTCCCCCTCGACAGGGCACTGAAGCTTTCTTT
.,.,TRBV7-2,TRBJ2-4,CASSTPPFAKNIQYF,TGTGCCAGCAGCACCCCTCCGTTTGCCAAAAACATTCAGTACTTC
TRBD1,.,TRBV30,TRBJ1-5,CAWSQGVVGQPQHF,TGTGCCTGGAGTCAGGGGGTGGTCGGGCAGCCCCAGCATTTT
TRBD1,.,TRBV10-3,TRBJ1-2,CAISGAGTGIGYTF,TGTGCCATCAGTGGGGCCGGGACAGGGATCGGCTACACCTTC
.,.,TRBV7-8,TRBJ2-1,CASSVRPLGKGKFF,TGTGCCAGCAGCGTCCGCCCTTTAGGTAAGGGAAAGTTCTTC
.,.,TRBV7-6,TRBJ1-1,CASSLGGEPNTEAFF,TGTGCCAGCAGCTTGGGGGGGGAACCGAACACTGAAGCTTTCTTT
.,.,TRBV5-5,TRBJ2-5,CASSLYGVTGKETQYF,TGTGCCAGCAGCTTGTACGGTGTAACAGGGAAAGAGACCCAGTACTTC
TRBD1,once,TRBV12-3/TRBV12-4,TRBJ2-7,CASRGTVDEQYF,TGTGCCAGCAGAGGGACAGTCGACGAGCAGTACTTC
TRBD1,.,TRBV27,TRBJ1-2,CASSRDRAVYGYTF,TGTGCCAGCAGCCGTGACAGGGCTGTATATGGCTACACCTTC
TRBD1,.,TRBV4-1,TRBJ1-5,CASRPGGSNQPQHF,TGCGCCAGCAGACCAGGGGGTAGCAATCAGCCCCAGCATTTT